These T cell receptor beta chains were read from a single sample in a study of T cells in Graves' hyperthyroidism and ophthalmopathy. MiXCR, run by TCRdb on the multiplex PCR reads, gives a single entry per CDR3 protein. This table has fewer than 650,000 distinct CDR3 sequences, over 12% appearing once. The sample consisted of blood. Receptor source: a woman younger than 30 with Graves' ophthalmopathy. CDR3s include the opening cysteine and the closing phenylalanine or tryptophan. The order of the fields is J gene, clone size, V gene, D gene, CDR3 DNA, CDR3 protein. D genes are given only for firm matches. Some rows mark clone size as missing; the rest say once, few, many or name a class of expanded clone.

j_gene: TRBJ1-2
abundance: .
v_gene: TRBV24-1
d_gene: .
CDR3nt: TGTGCCACCAGTGGGTCAAGGGTTCGGGGGGACTATGGCTACACCTTC
CDR3aa: CATSGSRVRGDYGYTF

j_gene: TRBJ2-5
abundance: many
v_gene: TRBV10-3
d_gene: .
CDR3nt: TGTGCCATCAGTGAGTCGACTCGGCGGGAAGGTCCGCAAGAGACCCAGTACTTC
CDR3aa: CAISESTRREGPQETQYF

j_gene: TRBJ2-1
abundance: .
v_gene: TRBV5-4
d_gene: TRBD2
CDR3nt: TGTGCCAGCAGGGTAGCGGGAGGATCCTGCAATGAGCAGTTCTTC
CDR3aa: CASRVAGGSCNEQFF

j_gene: TRBJ1-1
abundance: many
v_gene: TRBV7-8
d_gene: .
CDR3nt: TGTGCCAGCAGCGCGAGGGCTAGTGAAGCTTTCTTT
CDR3aa: CASSARASEAFF

j_gene: TRBJ2-3
abundance: many
v_gene: TRBV28
d_gene: TRBD1
CDR3nt: TGTGCCAGCAGTTTATTTTGGGGACCGGGACAGGGGTCCTACACCTTCACAGATACGCAGTATTTT
CDR3aa: CASSLFWGPGQGSYTFTDTQYF

j_gene: TRBJ2-7
abundance: many
v_gene: TRBV3-1
d_gene: .
CDR3nt: TGTGCCAGCAGCCAAGTAACCGCCCACGAGCAGTACTTC
CDR3aa: CASSQVTAHEQYF

j_gene: TRBJ2-1
abundance: .
v_gene: TRBV12-3/TRBV12-4
d_gene: TRBD2
CDR3nt: TGCGCCAGCAGTGAGAGGAGAGCAGGGACTAGAAATGAGCAGTTCTTC
CDR3aa: CASSERRAGTRNEQFF

j_gene: TRBJ1-2
abundance: many
v_gene: TRBV7-2
d_gene: .
CDR3nt: TGTGCCAGCAGCCGGAGGTGGGAGGGCTACACCTTC
CDR3aa: CASSRRWEGYTF

j_gene: TRBJ1-2
abundance: many
v_gene: TRBV10-3
d_gene: .
CDR3nt: TGTGCCATCAGTGAGTACGGCGGAGATAGTGGCTACACCTTC
CDR3aa: CAISEYGGDSGYTF

j_gene: TRBJ2-2
abundance: .
v_gene: TRBV27
d_gene: TRBD1
CDR3nt: TGTGCCAGCAGTGGGGACAGGGTGATCACCGGGGAGCTGTTTTTT
CDR3aa: CASSGDRVITGELFF

j_gene: TRBJ1-2
abundance: few
v_gene: TRBV5-6
d_gene: .
CDR3nt: TGTGCCAGCAGCTGGGAAGTCCCGGGACTCAACTATGGCTACACCTTC
CDR3aa: CASSWEVPGLNYGYTF

j_gene: TRBJ2-1
abundance: many
v_gene: TRBV28
d_gene: .
CDR3nt: TGTGCCAGCAGTTTGTCGCCCGTGGTCAATGAGCAGTTCTTC
CDR3aa: CASSLSPVVNEQFF

j_gene: TRBJ2-7
abundance: few
v_gene: TRBV11-2
d_gene: .
CDR3nt: TGTGTCAGCAGCTTAAGGACTATGACCTACGAGCAGTACTTC
CDR3aa: CVSSLRTMTYEQYF

j_gene: TRBJ2-7
abundance: .
v_gene: TRBV27
d_gene: .
CDR3nt: TGTGCCAGCAGTCGGGAGACCCCCTTTTATGGCTACGAGCAGTACTTC
CDR3aa: CASSRETPFYGYEQYF

j_gene: TRBJ2-7
abundance: many
v_gene: TRBV6-5
d_gene: TRBD2
CDR3nt: TGTGCCAGCAGTTACCTCGAGCGGGGAGTTGAGCAGTACTTC
CDR3aa: CASSYLERGVEQYF

j_gene: TRBJ2-3
abundance: many
v_gene: TRBV19
d_gene: TRBD1
CDR3nt: TGTGCCAGTAGTATTCTGGGACAGGGGACCGATACGCAGTATTTT
CDR3aa: CASSILGQGTDTQYF

j_gene: TRBJ2-7
abundance: many
v_gene: TRBV20-1
d_gene: TRBD2
CDR3nt: TGCAGTGCTAACGGCGGGAGTGCCTACGAGCAGTACTTC
CDR3aa: CSANGGSAYEQYF

j_gene: TRBJ2-3
abundance: many
v_gene: TRBV6-1
d_gene: .
CDR3nt: TGTGCCAGCAGTGCGGGGGACGGGGGAATTGATACGCAGTATTTT
CDR3aa: CASSAGDGGIDTQYF

j_gene: TRBJ2-5
abundance: .
v_gene: TRBV19
d_gene: .
CDR3nt: TGTGCCAGACACGCACGGAGCGGCGGGAAGATGGAGACCCAGTACTTC
CDR3aa: CARHARSGGKMETQYF

j_gene: TRBJ1-4
abundance: many
v_gene: TRBV28
d_gene: .
CDR3nt: TGTGCCAGCAGTTTGACTCCCGTCCGGGGTTCTAAGAAAAAACTGTTTTTT
CDR3aa: CASSLTPVRGSKKKLFF